This section outlines one T cell receptor beta chain sequence together with its context. These data originate in a study of cytotoxic CD8 clonotypes in ibrutinib-treated CLL. This CDR3 region has 15 residues. Germline lookup yields CDR1 SGHNT and CDR2 YYREEE (reference sequence). J gave up 5 bases and V 0 bases, and 6 bases lay outside the gene matches. Using immunoSEQ multiplex PCR, the repertoire was profiled, and TCRdb retains in-frame clones only, with some absent. The sample has some 290,000 clones, 80% seen once. The material sequenced was PBMCs, taken before ibrutinib treatment. The V and J genes are TRBV5-4 and TRBJ2-7, with 9 bases fitting TRBD2. The clonotype was recovered from a human donor with chronic lymphocytic leukemia. The CDR3 DNA is TGTGCCAGCAGCTTGGTTGCGGGAGGGCCCCACGAGCAGTACTTC. Its protein product is CASSLVAGGPHEQYF.